Below are 23 T cell receptor beta chains sequenced from a single sample in a study of response to subunit inactivated influenza vaccine (dated by TCRdb to between 2018 and 2020). Library creation used RT-PCR. TCRdb lists the instrument as Illumina HiSeq 2500. The public reads were run again by TCRdb, first through fastp at Q25 and then through MiXCR, and only productive beta chains were kept. One record per CDR3 amino acid sequence lists the most common genes and DNA. The sample contains about 240,000 distinct CDR3 sequences, about 12% of them found a single time. The ten largest clones take up 7.8% of the sample. The sequencing here drew on non-naive T cells sorted from PBMCs, taken around 15 days before vaccination. Reading the label with the study, this specimen's cell subset or site is: memory T cell fraction. These receptors all come from a man in his fifties or sixties who received an inactivated influenza vaccine. Donor details come from another sample of the same person, matched by shared clones.

This clonotype was counted at least ten times. The chain combines TRBV6-1 with TRBJ2-1; 11 positions agree with TRBD2. The trim removed 6 bases at V and 3 bases at J, leaving 7 bases unmatched. CDR1 MNHNS and CDR2 SASEGT come from the germline V gene. The CDR3 extends over 16 amino acids. In nucleotides, the CDR3 is TGTGCCAGCAGAGAAACTAGCGGGAGCCTCTACAATGAGCAGTTCTTC. Protein sequence: CASRETSGSLYNEQFF.

J is TRBJ2-5 and V is TRBV24-1; possibly TRBD1 for D (5 bases). CDR1 is KGHDR and CDR2 is SFDVKD in the germline V gene. The CDR3 length is 13 residues. V was trimmed by 7 bases and J by 5 bases, leaving 13 bases between them. CDR3 region: CATRAQGRETQYF. CDR3 bases: TGTGCCACCAGGGCCCAGGGTCGCGAGACCCAGTACTTC.

This clonotype has more than one count but fewer than ten. This rearrangement joins TRBV6-6 to TRBJ1-5, with 8 bases matching TRBD1. Germline values: CDR1 MNHNY, CDR2 SVGAGI (reference sequence). Trimming cost V 6 bases and J 7 bases; bases outside gene matches: 5. This CDR3 spans 13 amino acids. CDR3 coding DNA: TGTGCCAGCAGCCGACAGGGGTACCAGCCCCAGCATTTT. This translates into CASSRQGYQPQHF.

This clonotype was counted between two and nine times. This chain joins TRBV11-1 and TRBJ2-7; tentatively, D is TRBD1 (6 bases). Germline V gives CDR1 SGHAT, CDR2 FQDESV (reference sequence). Trimming removed 4 bases at V and 0 bases at J, with 13 bases between. This CDR3 spans 15 amino acids. The CDR3: CASSSLTGASYEQYF. In DNA, the CDR3 is TGTGCCAGCAGCTCCCTGACAGGCGCCTCCTACGAGCAGTACTTC.

The rearrangement uses TRBV6-5 and TRBJ1-1; D is perhaps TRBD1 (5 bases). This CDR3 is 15 amino acids long. The V end lost 0 bases, the J end lost 5 bases, and 13 bases lay between the germline ends. Germline V gene sequence: CDR1 MNHEY, CDR2 SVGAGI. The CDR3 sequence: CASSYSGGGGTEAFF. The CDR3 DNA follows: TGTGCCAGCAGTTACTCGGGGGGAGGTGGGACTGAAGCTTTCTTT.

The chain couples TRBV20-1 to TRBJ2-1, with 8 positions matching TRBD2. The CDR3 sequence is 16 residues long. Germline-derived CDR1 and CDR2 are DFQATT and SNEGSKA (reference sequence). V dropped 5 bases and J dropped 9; count of bases not matched to a gene: 18. CDR3 in amino acids: CSAPPGGGKRESEQFF. CDR3 nucleotide sequence: TGCAGTGCTCCTCCGGGGGGGGGAAAGCGGGAGAGTGAGCAGTTCTTC.

The CDR3 loop is CSVPGTERAFF. The CDR3 bases are TGCAGCGTACCTGGGACAGAGCGGGCTTTCTTT. This chain links TRBV29-1 with TRBJ1-1; 7 nucleotides line up with TRBD1. CDR1 and CDR2 from the germline V gene are SQVTM and ANQGSEA. There are 11 residues in the CDR3. V trimming: 6 bases; J trimming: 11 bases; junction bases outside the gene matches: 9.

This clonotype showed up many times. CDR3 coding DNA: TGTGCCAGCAGCCAATTTAATGAGCAGTTCTTC. This gives the protein CASSQFNEQFF. The chain combines TRBV3-1 with TRBJ2-1; D is ambiguous. Germline V lookup: CDR1 LGHDT, CDR2 YNNKEL (reference sequence). This CDR3 has 11 residues. Trimming removed 2 bases at V and 7 bases at J, with 3 bases between.

There are many counts of this clonotype. The gene calls are TRBV4-3 and TRBJ2-7, with D possibly TRBD2 on 6 matching bases. Trimming removed 3 bases from V and 0 bases from J, with 21 bases in between. There are 18 residues in the CDR3. CDR1 is LGHNA, CDR2 YSLEER, per germline. The CDR3 DNA reads TGCGCCAGCAGCCAGAGGGTGGAAGGTGGAGGGAACTCCTACGAGCAGTACTTC. It codes for CASSQRVEGGGNSYEQYF.

This clonotype was found a few times. This chain uses TRBV30 with TRBJ2-3; D possibly corresponds to TRBD2 (6 bases). The ends were cut back, 5 bases at V and 8 bases at J, with 14 bases in the middle. This CDR3 has 12 residues. Germline V gene sequence: CDR1 GTSNPN, CDR2 SVGIG (reference sequence). The CDR3 region is CAWHGTSVTQYF. Written as DNA, the CDR3 is TGTGCCTGGCACGGGACTTCTGTTACGCAGTATTTT.

This chain links TRBV20-1 with TRBJ2-2; either TRBD1 or TRBD2 may supply D (5 bases each). The CDR3 length is 14 residues. The germline V gene has CDR1 DFQATT and CDR2 SNEGSKA (reference sequence). CDR3 sequence reads: CGSRGKVNTGELFF. In nucleotides, the CDR3 is TGCGGGTCGAGGGGAAAGGTGAACACCGGGGAGCTGTTTTTT.

This clonotype was detected only a few times. The chain joins TRBV5-1 to TRBJ2-3; unclear D gene. The germline V gene has CDR1 SGHRS and CDR2 YFSETQ. The CDR3 is 16 residues long. Trimming removed 0 bases from V and 6 bases from J, with 17 bases in between. The CDR3 region has the DNA TGCGCCAGCAGCTTGGGGCAGGCGGTATTCTTGGATACGCAGTATTTT. Its translation is CASSLGQAVFLDTQYF.

This clonotype was detected a few times. This sequence joins TRBV30 and TRBJ1-4; no clear D gene. The CDR3 loop spans 13 amino acids. With 0 bases removed from V and 5 bases from J, the gap between germline ends came to 7 bases. Germline V lookup: CDR1 GTSNPN, CDR2 SVGIG (reference sequence). In DNA, the CDR3 is TGTGCCTGGAGTGTACAGTTAAATGAAAAACTGTTTTTT. Protein product: CAWSVQLNEKLFF.

In this sample, this clonotype turned up many times. V and J are TRBV12-3 or TRBV12-4 and TRBJ2-2, with D hard to call. The CDR3 is 12 residues long. The V end was cut by 6 bases, the J end by 7 bases, with 9 bases between. The CDR3, as DNA: TGTGCCAGCAGCTGGGCGGTCGGGGAGCTGTTTTTT. Translating it yields CASSWAVGELFF.

This clonotype was seen more than once but under ten times. J is TRBJ2-5 and V is TRBV7-2, with 15 nucleotides matching TRBD2. With 8 bases clipped from V and 6 bases from J, the junction kept 7 bases outside the gene matches. Germline V CDR1 and CDR2: SGHTA, FQGNSA. The CDR3 is 15 residues long. This CDR3 is CASRAGTSGRKTQYF. The CDR3 nucleotides read TGTGCCAGCCGCGCCGGGACTAGCGGGAGGAAGACCCAGTACTTC.

This CDR3 reads CASSLLGHSYEQYF. CDR3 DNA: TGTGCCAGCAGTTTGTTGGGCCATTCCTACGAGCAGTACTTC. This chain connects TRBV27 to TRBJ2-7; D gene uncertain. The V and J ends lost 3 bases and 1 base respectively, with 10 bases between them. CDR1 MNHEY and CDR2 SMNVEV come from the germline V gene (reference sequence). CDR3 length: 14 residues.

This clonotype was seen at least ten times. The rearrangement joins TRBV10-3 to TRBJ2-5; D is unclear. Trimming removed 0 bases from V and 3 bases from J, with 5 bases in between. Germline-derived CDR1 and CDR2 are ENHRY and SYGVKD. The CDR3 totals 13 residues. CDR3 bases: TGTGCCATCAGTGAGTCCGAGAAAGAGACCCAGTACTTC. Amino acids: CAISESEKETQYF.

There are a few counts of this clonotype. The chain joins TRBV11-3 to TRBJ2-3; D unclear. The CDR3 spans 13 residues. The germline CDR1 and CDR2 sequences are SGHNT and YENEEA. The V end lost 5 bases, the J end lost 6 bases, and 12 bases lay between the germline ends. The CDR3 bases are TGTGCCAGCAGCACAACACAGAGGGATACGCAGTATTTT. It encodes CASSTTQRDTQYF.

Ten or more counts support this clonotype. The chain's CDR3 is CASSLGQYTGELFF. For the CDR3, the DNA is TGTGCCAGCAGCTTGGGACAGTACACCGGGGAGCTGTTTTTT. The genes are TRBV11-2 and TRBJ2-2, with 7 nucleotides matching TRBD1. Germline CDR1 SGHAT, CDR2 FQNNGV. The CDR3 extends over 14 amino acids. J lost 3 bases, V lost 3 bases, and 1 base had no gene match. Drawing the rest from reference TRBV11-2 and TRBJ2-2, the complete variable domain is EAGVAQSPRYKIIEKRQSVAFWCNPISGHATLYWYQQILGQGPKLLIQFQNNGVVDDSQLPKDRFSAERLKGVDSTLKIQPAKLEDSAVYLCASSLGQYTGELFFGEGSRLTVL.

This clonotype was counted at least ten times. In DNA, the CDR3 is TGTGCCAGCAGGGCTGGGACTAGCCTTCGGTACGAGCAGTACTTC. It yields the protein CASRAGTSLRYEQYF. The V and J genes are TRBV6-2 or TRBV6-3 and TRBJ2-7, with 9 bases fitting TRBD2. V lost 6 bases and J lost 4; bases outside the gene matches: 10. This CDR3 region has 15 residues. Germline-derived CDR1 and CDR2 are MNHEY and SVGEGT.

Many counts were recorded for this clonotype. V usage is TRBV7-2 and J usage is TRBJ1-5; maybe TRBD1 (6 bases). The CDR3 loop spans 15 amino acids. Trimming removed 1 base at V and 7 bases at J, with 14 bases between. Germline V gives CDR1 SGHTA, CDR2 FQGNSA. The DNA for the CDR3 is TGTGCCAGCAGCTTAGTAGGGGCGGGACACCAGCCCCAGCATTTT. This gives the protein CASSLVGAGHQPQHF.

The V call is TRBV28, the J call TRBJ2-5; D may be TRBD1 or TRBD2 (7 bases each). V lost 6 bases and J 4 bases, leaving 12 bases between the germline ends. The CDR3 runs to 13 residues. The V gene's germline CDR1 is MDHEN and CDR2 SYDVKM. The DNA of the CDR3 is TGTGCCAGCAGAATCAGGGGGGGAGAGACCCAGTACTTC. Translation gives CASRIRGGETQYF.

The CDR3: CAIRAGDKTQYF. The DNA of the CDR3 is TGTGCCATCAGAGCGGGCGACAAGACCCAGTACTTC. This chain connects TRBV10-3 to TRBJ2-5, with D perhaps TRBD2 (6 bases). V was trimmed by 6 bases and J by 6 bases, leaving 11 bases between them. This CDR3 region has 12 residues. Germline CDR1 is ENHRY and CDR2 is SYGVKD.